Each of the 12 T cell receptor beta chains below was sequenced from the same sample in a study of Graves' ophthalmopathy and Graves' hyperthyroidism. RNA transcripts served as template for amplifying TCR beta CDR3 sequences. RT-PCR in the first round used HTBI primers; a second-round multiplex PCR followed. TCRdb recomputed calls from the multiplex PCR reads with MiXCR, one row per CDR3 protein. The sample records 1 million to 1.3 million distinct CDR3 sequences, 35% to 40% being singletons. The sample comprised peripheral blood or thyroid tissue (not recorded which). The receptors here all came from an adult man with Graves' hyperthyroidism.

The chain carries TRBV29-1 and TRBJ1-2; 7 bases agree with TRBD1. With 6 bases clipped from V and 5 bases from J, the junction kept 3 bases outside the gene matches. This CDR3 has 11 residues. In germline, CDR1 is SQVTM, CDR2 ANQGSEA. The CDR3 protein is CSVKQGYGYTF. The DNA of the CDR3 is TGCAGCGTCAAACAGGGGTATGGCTACACCTTC.

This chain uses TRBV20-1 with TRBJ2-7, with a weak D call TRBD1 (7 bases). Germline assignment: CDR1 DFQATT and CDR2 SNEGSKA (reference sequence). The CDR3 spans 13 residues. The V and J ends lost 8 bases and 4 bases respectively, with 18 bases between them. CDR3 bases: TGCAGTCCTCGGACAGGAGGGGAGTACGAGCAGTACTTC. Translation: CSPRTGGEYEQYF.

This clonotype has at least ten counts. This CDR3 is CASSVRGDGQETQYF. DNA for the CDR3: TGTGCCAGCAGCGTCCGCGGGGACGGCCAAGAGACCCAGTACTTC. The chain recombines TRBV9 with TRBJ2-5, with a tentative D call TRBD2 (6 bases). The CDR3 has 15 residues. Trimming removed 2 bases from V and 1 base from J, with 12 bases in between. Germline V gene sequence: CDR1 SGDLS, CDR2 YYNGEE.

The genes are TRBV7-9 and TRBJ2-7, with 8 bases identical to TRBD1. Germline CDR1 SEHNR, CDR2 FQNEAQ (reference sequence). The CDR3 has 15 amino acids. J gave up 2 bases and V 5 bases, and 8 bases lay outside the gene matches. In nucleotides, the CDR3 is TGTGCCAGCAGCCAGTCCGGGACAGGTGCCTACGAGCAGTACTTC. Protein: CASSQSGTGAYEQYF.

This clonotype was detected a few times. The CDR3 is CASSPSSMAANTGELFF. CDR3 sequence (DNA): TGTGCCAGCAGTCCCAGTAGTATGGCAGCTAACACCGGGGAGCTGTTTTTT. V gene TRBV6-5 combines with J gene TRBJ2-2; D uncertain. CDR1 and CDR2 from the germline V gene are MNHEY and SVGAGI. V lost 5 bases and J lost 2, with 18 bases in between. This CDR3 contains 17 residues.

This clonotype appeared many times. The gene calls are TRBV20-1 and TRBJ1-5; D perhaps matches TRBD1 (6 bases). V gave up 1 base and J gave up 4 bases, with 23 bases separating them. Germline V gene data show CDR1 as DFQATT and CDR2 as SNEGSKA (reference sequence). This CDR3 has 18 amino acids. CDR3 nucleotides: TGCAGTGCTAGAGGGGGGCCGGAGGGACATCCGGCGAATCAGCCCCAGCATTTT. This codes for CSARGGPEGHPANQPQHF.

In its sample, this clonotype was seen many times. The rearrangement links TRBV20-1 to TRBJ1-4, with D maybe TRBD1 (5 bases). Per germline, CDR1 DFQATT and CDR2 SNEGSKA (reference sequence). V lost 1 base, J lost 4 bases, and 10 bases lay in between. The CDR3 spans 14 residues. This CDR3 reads CSARGRQSNEKLFF. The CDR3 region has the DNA TGCAGTGCTAGAGGCCGACAGAGTAATGAAAAACTGTTTTTT.

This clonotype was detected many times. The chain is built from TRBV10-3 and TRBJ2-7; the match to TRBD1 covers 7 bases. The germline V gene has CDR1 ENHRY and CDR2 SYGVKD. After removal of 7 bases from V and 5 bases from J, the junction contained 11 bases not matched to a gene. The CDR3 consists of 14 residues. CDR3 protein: CAIKGDREFNEQYF. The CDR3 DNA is TGTGCCATCAAGGGGGACAGAGAATTCAACGAGCAGTACTTC.

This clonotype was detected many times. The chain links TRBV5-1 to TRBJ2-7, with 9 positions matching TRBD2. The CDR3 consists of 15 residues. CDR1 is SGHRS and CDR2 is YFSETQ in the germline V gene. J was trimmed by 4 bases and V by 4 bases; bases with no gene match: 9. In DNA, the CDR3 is TGCGCCAGCAGCCCGCCGAGCGGGAGGTCTTACGAGCAGTACTTC. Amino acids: CASSPPSGRSYEQYF.

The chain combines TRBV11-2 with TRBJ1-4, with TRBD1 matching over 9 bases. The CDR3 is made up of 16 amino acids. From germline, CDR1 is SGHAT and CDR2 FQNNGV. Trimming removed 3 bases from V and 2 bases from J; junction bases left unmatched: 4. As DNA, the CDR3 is TGTGCCAGCAGCTTTAGGACAGGGGCGACTAATGAAAAACTGTTTTTT. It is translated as CASSFRTGATNEKLFF.

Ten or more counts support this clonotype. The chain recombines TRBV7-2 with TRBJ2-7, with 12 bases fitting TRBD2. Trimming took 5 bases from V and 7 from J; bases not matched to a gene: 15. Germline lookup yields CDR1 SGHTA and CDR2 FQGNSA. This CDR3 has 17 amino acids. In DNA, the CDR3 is TGTGCCAGCAGCCCCCGCAGGGCTAGCGGGAGGGCTAAAGAGCAGTACTTC. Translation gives CASSPRRASGRAKEQYF.

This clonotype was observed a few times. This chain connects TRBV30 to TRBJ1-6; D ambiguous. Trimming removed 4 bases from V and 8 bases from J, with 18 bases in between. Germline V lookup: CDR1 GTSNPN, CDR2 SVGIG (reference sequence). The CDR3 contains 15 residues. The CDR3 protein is CAWTTRTKWDSPLHF. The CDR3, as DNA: TGTGCCTGGACCACCCGGACGAAGTGGGATTCACCCCTCCACTTT.